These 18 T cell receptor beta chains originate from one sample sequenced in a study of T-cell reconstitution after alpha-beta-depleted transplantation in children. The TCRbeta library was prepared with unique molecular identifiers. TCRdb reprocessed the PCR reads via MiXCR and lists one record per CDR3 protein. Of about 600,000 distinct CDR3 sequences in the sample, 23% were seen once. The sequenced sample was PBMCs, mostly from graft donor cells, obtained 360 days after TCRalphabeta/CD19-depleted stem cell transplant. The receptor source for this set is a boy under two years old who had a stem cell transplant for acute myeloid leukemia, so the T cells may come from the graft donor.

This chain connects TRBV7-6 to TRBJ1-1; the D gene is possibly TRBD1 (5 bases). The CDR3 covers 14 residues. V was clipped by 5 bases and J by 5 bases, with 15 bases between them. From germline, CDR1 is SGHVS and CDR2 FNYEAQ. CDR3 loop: CASSPGGAGTEAFF. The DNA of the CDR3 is TGTGCCAGCAGCCCGGGAGGGGCTGGGACTGAAGCTTTCTTT.

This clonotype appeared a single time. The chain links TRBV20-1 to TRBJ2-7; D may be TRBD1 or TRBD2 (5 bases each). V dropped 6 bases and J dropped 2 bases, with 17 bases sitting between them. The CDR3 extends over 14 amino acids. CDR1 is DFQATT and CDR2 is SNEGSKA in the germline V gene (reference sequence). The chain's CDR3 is CSAIKRTGPYEQYF. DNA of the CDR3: TGCAGTGCCATAAAACGGACGGGACCCTACGAGCAGTACTTC.

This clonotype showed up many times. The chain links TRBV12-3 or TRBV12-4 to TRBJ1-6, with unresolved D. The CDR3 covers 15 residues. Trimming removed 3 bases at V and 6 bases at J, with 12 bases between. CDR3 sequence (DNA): TGTGCCAGCAGTTTGAGGTCGCCCGGTAATTCACCCCTCCACTTT. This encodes CASSLRSPGNSPLHF.

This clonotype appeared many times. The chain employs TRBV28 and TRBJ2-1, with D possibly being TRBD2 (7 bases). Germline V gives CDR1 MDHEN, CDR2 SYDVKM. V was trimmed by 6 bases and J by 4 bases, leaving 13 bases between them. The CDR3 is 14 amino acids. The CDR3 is CASRKGGPYNEQFF. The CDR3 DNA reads TGTGCCAGCAGGAAGGGGGGGCCTTACAATGAGCAGTTCTTC.

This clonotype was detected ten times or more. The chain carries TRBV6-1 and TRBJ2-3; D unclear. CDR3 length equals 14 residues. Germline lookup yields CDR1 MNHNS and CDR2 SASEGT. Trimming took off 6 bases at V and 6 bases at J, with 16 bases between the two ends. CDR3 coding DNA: TGTGCCAGCAGCCCCGGCCCCCCAAGGGATACGCAGTATTTT. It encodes CASSPGPPRDTQYF.

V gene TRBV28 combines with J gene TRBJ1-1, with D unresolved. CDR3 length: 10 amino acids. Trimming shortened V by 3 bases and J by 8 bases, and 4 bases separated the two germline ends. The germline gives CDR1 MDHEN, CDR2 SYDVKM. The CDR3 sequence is CASSFTEAFF. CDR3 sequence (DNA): TGTGCCAGCAGTTTCACGGAAGCTTTCTTT.

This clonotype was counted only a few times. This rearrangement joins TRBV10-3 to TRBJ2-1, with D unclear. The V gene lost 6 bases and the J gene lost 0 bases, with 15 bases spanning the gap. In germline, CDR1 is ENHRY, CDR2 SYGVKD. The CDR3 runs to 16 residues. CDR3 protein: CAISPARSSSYNEQFF. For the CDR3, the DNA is TGTGCCATCAGCCCGGCCCGATCCAGCTCCTACAATGAGCAGTTCTTC.

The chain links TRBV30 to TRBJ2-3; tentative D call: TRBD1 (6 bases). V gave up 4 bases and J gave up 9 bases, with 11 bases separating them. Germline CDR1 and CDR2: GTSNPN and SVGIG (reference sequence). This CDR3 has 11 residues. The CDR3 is CAWKGDTTQYF. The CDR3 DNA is TGTGCCTGGAAGGGGGATACGACGCAGTATTTT.

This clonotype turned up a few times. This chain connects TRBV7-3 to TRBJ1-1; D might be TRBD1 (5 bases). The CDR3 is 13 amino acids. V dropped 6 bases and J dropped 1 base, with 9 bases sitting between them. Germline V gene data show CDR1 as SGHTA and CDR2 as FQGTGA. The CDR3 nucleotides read TGTGCCAGCAGTATGACAGAGAACACTGAAGCTTTCTTT. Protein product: CASSMTENTEAFF.

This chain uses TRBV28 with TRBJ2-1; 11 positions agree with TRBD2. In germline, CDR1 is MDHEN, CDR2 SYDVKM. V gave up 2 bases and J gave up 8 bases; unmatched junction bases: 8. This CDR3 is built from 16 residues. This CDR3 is CASSLLPSGGTYEQFF. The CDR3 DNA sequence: TGTGCCAGCAGTTTACTCCCTAGCGGGGGGACGTATGAGCAGTTCTTC.

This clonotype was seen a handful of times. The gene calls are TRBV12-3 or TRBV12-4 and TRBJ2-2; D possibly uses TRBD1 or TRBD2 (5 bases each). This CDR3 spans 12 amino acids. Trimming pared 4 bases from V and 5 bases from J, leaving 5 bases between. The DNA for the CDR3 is TGTGCCAGCAGTTGGGGGACCGGGGAGCTGTTTTTT. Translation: CASSWGTGELFF.

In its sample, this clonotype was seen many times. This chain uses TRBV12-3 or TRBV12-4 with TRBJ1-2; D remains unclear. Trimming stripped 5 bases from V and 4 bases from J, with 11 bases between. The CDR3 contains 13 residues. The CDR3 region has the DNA TGTGCCAGCAGTGCGCGGGGAAGCTATGGCTACACCTTC. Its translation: CASSARGSYGYTF.

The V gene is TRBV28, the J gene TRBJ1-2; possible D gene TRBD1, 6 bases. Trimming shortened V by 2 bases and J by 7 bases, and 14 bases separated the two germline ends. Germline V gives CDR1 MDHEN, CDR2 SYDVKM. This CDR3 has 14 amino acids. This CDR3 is CASSLHGGGFGYTF. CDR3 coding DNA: TGTGCCAGCAGTTTACATGGAGGGGGGTTTGGCTACACCTTC.

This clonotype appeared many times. This CDR3 is CASSFEASGRYTQYF. In DNA, the CDR3 is TGTGCCAGCAGTTTTGAGGCTAGCGGGCGGTATACGCAGTATTTT. The rearrangement joins TRBV12-3 or TRBV12-4 to TRBJ2-3; 8 bases are shared with TRBD2. The CDR3 runs to 15 residues. V was clipped by 3 bases and J by 7 bases; unmatched bases: 9.

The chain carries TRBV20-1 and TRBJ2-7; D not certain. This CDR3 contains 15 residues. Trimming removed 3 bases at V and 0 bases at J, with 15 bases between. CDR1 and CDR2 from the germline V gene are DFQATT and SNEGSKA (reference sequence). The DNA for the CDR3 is TGCAGTGCTAGTGGGTTCCCCCTTAGCTCCTACGAGCAGTACGTC. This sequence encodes CSASGFPLSSYEQYV.

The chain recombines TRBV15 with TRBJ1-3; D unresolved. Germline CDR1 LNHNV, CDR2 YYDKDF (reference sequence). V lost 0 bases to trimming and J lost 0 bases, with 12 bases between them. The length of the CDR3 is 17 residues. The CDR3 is CATSRDGGRHSGNTIYF. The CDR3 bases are TGTGCCACCAGCAGAGATGGAGGACGGCACTCTGGAAACACCATATATTTT.

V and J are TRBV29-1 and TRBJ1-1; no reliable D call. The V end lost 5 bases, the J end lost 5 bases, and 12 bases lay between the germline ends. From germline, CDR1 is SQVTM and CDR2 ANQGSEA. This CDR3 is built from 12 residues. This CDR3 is CSVSAVETEAFF. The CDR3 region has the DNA TGCAGCGTTAGCGCAGTGGAAACTGAAGCTTTCTTT. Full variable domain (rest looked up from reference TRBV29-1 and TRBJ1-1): SAVISQKPSRDICQRGTSLTIQCQVDSQVTMMFWYRQQPGQSLTLIATANQGSEATYESGFVIDKFPISRPNLTFSTLTVSNMSPEDSSIYLCSVSAVETEAFFGQGTRLTVV.

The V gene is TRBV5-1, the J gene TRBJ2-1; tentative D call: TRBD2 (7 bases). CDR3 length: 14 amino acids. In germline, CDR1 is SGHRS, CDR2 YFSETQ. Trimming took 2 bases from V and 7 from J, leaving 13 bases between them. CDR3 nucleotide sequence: TGCGCCAGCAGCTTAGGGGGGGGCGAAAATGAGCAGTTCTTC. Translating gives CASSLGGGENEQFF.